Following are 25 T cell receptor beta chains from one sample sequenced in a study of blood T cell repertoires in COVID-19. Clones were sequenced by immunoSEQ multiplex PCR, and TCRdb holds only the in-frame ones, with some missing. The data show 45,000 to 55,000 clones, with over 85% seen just once and 10% to 15% held by the top ten. Sequenced: peripheral blood. Receptors originate from a man at least 80 years old with acute or convalescent COVID-19.

This clone was recorded a few times. The chain links TRBV21-1 to TRBJ2-5; the table names TRBD1, a call not compared with the DNA. TRBV21-1 is described as a pseudogene. The CDR3 sequence is 21 residues long. CDR3 protein: CASSKEGEPPQGAHFQETQYF. Written as DNA, the CDR3 is TGTGCCAGCAGCAAAGAGGGGGAGCCCCCACAGGGGGCGCATTTCCAAGAGACCCAGTACTTC.

This sequence joins TRBV29-1 and TRBJ2-3; 7 bases match TRBD1. The V and J ends lost 3 bases and 4 bases, in that order; junction bases with no gene match: 4. Germline V gene lookup returns CDR1 SQVTM and CDR2 ANQGSEA. This CDR3 has 13 residues. This CDR3 reads CSVDKGASDTQYF. In nucleotides, the CDR3 is TGCAGCGTTGATAAGGGGGCCTCAGATACGCAGTATTTT.

The chain has TRBV7-2 and TRBJ2-5, with TRBD2 identical over 7 bases. J lost 2 bases, V lost 5 bases, and 8 bases had no gene match. The CDR3 totals 15 residues. From germline, CDR1 is SGHTA and CDR2 FQGNSA. The CDR3 loop reads CASSPAGIAQETQYF. The CDR3 DNA is TGTGCCAGCAGCCCAGCGGGGATTGCTCAAGAGACCCAGTACTTC.

The chain joins TRBV7-8 to TRBJ1-5; 7 nucleotides match TRBD1. CDR1 SGHVS and CDR2 FQNEAQ come from the germline V gene. V dropped 5 bases and J dropped 4; count of bases not matched to a gene: 8. The CDR3 length is 15 residues. CDR3 nucleotide sequence: TGTGCCAGCAGCCTCCGGGACAGCCAAAATCAGCCCCAGCATTTT. Amino acids: CASSLRDSQNQPQHF. Combining the CDR3 with reference TRBV7-8 and TRBJ1-5 gives the whole variable domain GAGVSQSPRYKVAKRGQDVALRCDPISGHVSLFWYQQALGQGPEFLTYFQNEAQLDKSGLPSDRFFAERPEGSVSTLKIQRTQQEDSAVYLCASSLRDSQNQPQHFGDGTRLSIL.

This clone was counted between two and nine times. This sample includes further DNA sequences coding for the same CDR3. This chain uses TRBV7-8 with TRBJ1-6, with D hard to call. Per the germline V gene, CDR1 is SGHVS and CDR2 is FQNEAQ. V lost 5 bases, J lost 0 bases, and 8 bases lay in between. The CDR3 covers 15 residues. The CDR3 DNA sequence: TGTGCCAGCAGCCCGGTCGGCTCCTATAATTCACCCCTCCACTTT. Translating it yields CASSPVGSYNSPLHF.

This clone was observed a single time. This chain uses TRBV12-3 or TRBV12-4 with TRBJ2-5, with no clear D. Between the trimmed V and J ends, which lost 3 bases and 5 bases, there was a span of 10 bases. The CDR3 has 13 residues. In nucleotides, the CDR3 is TGTGCCAGCAGTTTCGGTTTGTGGGAGACCCAGTACTTC. It specifies CASSFGLWETQYF.

V usage is TRBV5-1 and J usage is TRBJ2-2, with D possibly being TRBD2 (6 bases). The CDR3 extends over 15 amino acids. The germline V gene has CDR1 SGHRS and CDR2 YFSETQ. The V end lost 0 bases, the J end lost 0 bases, and 6 bases lay between the germline ends. The CDR3 sequence: CASSLGGANTGELFF. DNA of the CDR3: TGCGCCAGCAGCTTGGGGGGGGCGAACACCGGGGAGCTGTTTTTT.

This chain uses TRBV30 with TRBJ1-2; D remains unclear. This CDR3 region has 12 residues. The germline V gene has CDR1 GTSNPN and CDR2 SVGIG (reference sequence). The V end was cut by 1 base, the J end by 3 bases, with 6 bases between. The CDR3 reads CAWSETDYGYTF. DNA for the CDR3: TGTGCCTGGAGTGAGACTGACTATGGCTACACCTTC.

The rearrangement links TRBV3-1 (or the pseudogene TRBV3-2) to TRBJ1-2; 7 bases are a match to TRBD1. The CDR3 extends over 16 amino acids. The trim removed 3 bases at V and 4 bases at J, leaving 11 bases unmatched. Per the germline V gene, CDR1 is LGHDT and CDR2 is YNNKEL (reference sequence). The CDR3 region is CASSQLGQGDGYGYTF. The CDR3 DNA reads as TGTGCCAGCAGCCAGTTGGGCCAGGGGGACGGCTATGGCTACACCTTC.

The CDR3 DNA sequence: TGTGCCAGCAGCTTTCGTGGACGGGCAGGGGACACCATATATTTT. Residues: CASSFRGRAGDTIYF. The chain is built from TRBV11-2 and TRBJ1-3, with a tentative D call TRBD1 (6 bases). Trimming left V 3 bases short and J 8 bases short, with 17 bases between. The germline gives CDR1 SGHAT, CDR2 FQNNGV. The CDR3 extends over 15 amino acids.

There are a few counts of this clone. This chain connects TRBV27 to TRBJ2-7; D may be TRBD2 (6 bases). V shed 6 bases and J shed 4 bases, with 16 bases lying between them. CDR3 length equals 14 residues. Germline V gene sequence: CDR1 MNHEY, CDR2 SMNVEV (reference sequence). The CDR3 DNA reads TGTGCCAGCAGCACCCGGGACGGAGGGTACGAGCAGTACTTC. It specifies CASSTRDGGYEQYF.

V and J are TRBV19 and TRBJ1-5, with D possibly matching TRBD1 (6 bases). With 3 bases removed from V and 7 bases from J, the gap between germline ends came to 13 bases. CDR3 length equals 14 residues. Germline assignment: CDR1 LNHDA and CDR2 SQIVND (reference sequence). In nucleotides, the CDR3 is TGTGCCAGTAGTATTGTCACAGGGAGACAGCCCCAGCATTTT. Encoded protein: CASSIVTGRQPQHF.

The CDR3 DNA reads TGTGCCAGCAGCTTGGACCCTGGGCGGGCCGCTGAAGCTTTCTTT. It specifies CASSLDPGRAAEAFF. The chain employs TRBV5-5 and TRBJ1-1; D ambiguous. Trimming removed 0 bases from V and 6 bases from J, with 15 bases in between. The CDR3 totals 15 residues. Germline CDR1 reads SGHKS; CDR2 reads YYEKEE (reference sequence).

The J gene is TRBJ2-2, the V gene TRBV18, with D perhaps matching TRBD2 (6 bases). Germline loops: CDR1 KGHSH, CDR2 LQKENI. This CDR3 has 17 residues. Trimming left V 0 bases short and J 1 base short, with 12 bases between. The DNA of the CDR3 is TGTGCCAGCTCACCACCGGCGGGGATAAAGAACACCGGGGAGCTGTTTTTT. Translation: CASSPPAGIKNTGELFF.

The CDR3, as DNA: TGTGCCAGCAGCGGACAGGGACGCACAGATACGCAGTATTTT. It is translated as CASSGQGRTDTQYF. V and J are TRBV5-4 and TRBJ2-3; 8 bases agree with TRBD1. The germline V gene encodes CDR1 SGHNT and CDR2 YYREEE (reference sequence). V shed 4 bases, J shed 1 base, and the junction held 2 bases outside the gene matches. CDR3 size: 14 residues.

CDR3 amino acids: CASSQEFQNSPLHF. Here the CDR3 DNA reads TGCGCCAGCAGCCAAGAGTTCCAGAATTCACCCCTCCACTTT. The rearrangement links TRBV4-1 to TRBJ1-6, with D unclear. The CDR3 spans 14 residues. Germline values: CDR1 MGHRA, CDR2 YSYEKL. Between the trimmed V and J ends, which lost 0 bases and 7 bases, there was a span of 7 bases.

This clone was observed once. V and J are TRBV28 and TRBJ1-1; the D is unclear. Germline values: CDR1 MDHEN, CDR2 SYDVKM. The CDR3 runs 12 residues. The ends were cut back, 2 bases at V and 5 bases at J, with 6 bases in the middle. The CDR3 is CASSLRVTEAFF. DNA for the CDR3: TGTGCCAGCAGTTTACGGGTAACTGAAGCTTTCTTT.

The rearrangement links TRBV10-3 to TRBJ1-2; TRBD1 is a possible D gene (6 bases). Germline V gene data show CDR1 as ENHRY and CDR2 as SYGVKD. V lost 8 bases and J lost 2, with 12 bases in between. The CDR3 length is 13 residues. The DNA for the CDR3 is TGTGCCATCGGCGTTACAGGGAACTATGGCTACACCTTC. Protein: CAIGVTGNYGYTF.

The chain carries TRBV3-1 (or the pseudogene TRBV3-2) and TRBJ2-7; D possibly corresponds to TRBD1 (5 bases). CDR1 and CDR2 from the germline V gene are LGHDT and YNNKEL (reference sequence). The CDR3 length is 13 residues. Trimming stripped 4 bases from V and 6 bases from J, with 13 bases between. The CDR3 sequence is CASSPTSGSEQYF. In DNA, the CDR3 is TGTGCCAGCAGCCCTACTTCAGGGTCCGAGCAGTACTTC.

The rearrangement joins TRBV7-2 to TRBJ2-4; 8 bases fit TRBD2. The V segment lost 4 bases and the J segment 3 bases; nucleotides outside the gene matches: 11. The CDR3 has 17 amino acids. Germline-derived CDR1 and CDR2 are SGHTA and FQGNSA. The CDR3 loop is CASSSRHGGADKNIQYF. The CDR3 nucleotides are TGTGCCAGCAGCTCTCGCCACGGGGGGGCAGACAAAAACATTCAGTACTTC.

The chain couples TRBV6-5 to TRBJ1-5; TRBD1 is a possible D gene (6 bases). The V gene's germline CDR1 is MNHEY and CDR2 SVGAGI. V gave up 0 bases and J gave up 7 bases, with 13 bases separating them. CDR3 size: 15 residues. The CDR3 loop reads CASSYSPGGGQPQHF. The CDR3 DNA is TGTGCCAGCAGTTACTCGCCGGGGGGCGGGCAGCCCCAGCATTTT.

The gene calls are TRBV5-1 and TRBJ2-1; D is unclear. The CDR3 consists of 15 residues. Trimming left V 1 base short and J 0 bases short, with 8 bases between. The germline V gene encodes CDR1 SGHRS and CDR2 YFSETQ. This chain's CDR3 is CASSLITSSYNEQFF. DNA of the CDR3: TGCGCCAGCAGCTTGATAACGAGCTCCTACAATGAGCAGTTCTTC.

The chain couples TRBV27 to TRBJ2-3; tentatively, D is TRBD1 (6 bases). V was pared by 5 bases and J by 1 base, with 13 bases between. CDR1 MNHEY and CDR2 SMNVEV come from the germline V gene (reference sequence). CDR3 size: 15 residues. For the CDR3, the DNA is TGTGCCAGCAGTCCAGGGGTAATGGGCACAGATACGCAGTATTTT. This translates into CASSPGVMGTDTQYF.

The chain carries TRBV5-1 and TRBJ2-3; TRBD1 or TRBD2 may be the D gene (6 bases each). The germline V and J ends were trimmed by 4 bases and 3 bases, with 18 bases remaining between them. This CDR3 contains 16 residues. Germline V lookup: CDR1 SGHRS, CDR2 YFSETQ. The CDR3 reads CASSLEGEPGTDTQYF. DNA of the CDR3: TGCGCCAGCAGCCTGGAGGGGGAGCCGGGAACAGATACGCAGTATTTT.

The chain recombines TRBV2 with TRBJ2-5, with TRBD2 matching 9 bases. Losses at the gene ends were 4 bases for V and 1 base for J; bases not matched to a gene: 4. The CDR3 has 15 residues. The V gene's germline CDR1 is SNHLY and CDR2 FYNNEI. CDR3 sequence reads: CASSAQRGAQETQYF. As DNA, the CDR3 is TGTGCCAGCAGTGCCCAGCGGGGGGCCCAAGAGACCCAGTACTTC. The full variable domain, completed using reference TRBV2 and TRBJ2-5, is EPEVTQTPSHQVTQMGQEVILRCVPISNHLYFYWYRQILGQKVEFLVSFYNNEISEKSEIFDDQFSVERPDGSNFTLKIRSTKLEDSAMYFCASSAQRGAQETQYFGPGTRLLVL.